This TCR beta chain came from a study of T cell changes during pregnancy in multiple sclerosis. Clones were read by immunoSEQ multiplex PCR, and TCRdb kept only the in-frame ones, dropping some. This table has about 40,000 clones, 90% to 95% appearing once. This clone was detected once. The CDR3 loop spans 14 amino acids. Trimming stripped 3 bases from V and 5 bases from J, with 13 bases between. Per germline, CDR1 LNHDA and CDR2 SQIVND (reference sequence). The chain joins TRBV19 to TRBJ2-5, with a weak D call TRBD2 (6 bases). The material sequenced was peripheral blood, taken in the third trimester of pregnancy. The TCR originated in a female donor with multiple sclerosis, enrolled in a pregnancy study. The CDR3 reads CASSIGAGRETQYF. CDR3 nucleotides: TGTGCCAGTAGTATCGGGGCAGGGAGGGAGACCCAGTACTTC.